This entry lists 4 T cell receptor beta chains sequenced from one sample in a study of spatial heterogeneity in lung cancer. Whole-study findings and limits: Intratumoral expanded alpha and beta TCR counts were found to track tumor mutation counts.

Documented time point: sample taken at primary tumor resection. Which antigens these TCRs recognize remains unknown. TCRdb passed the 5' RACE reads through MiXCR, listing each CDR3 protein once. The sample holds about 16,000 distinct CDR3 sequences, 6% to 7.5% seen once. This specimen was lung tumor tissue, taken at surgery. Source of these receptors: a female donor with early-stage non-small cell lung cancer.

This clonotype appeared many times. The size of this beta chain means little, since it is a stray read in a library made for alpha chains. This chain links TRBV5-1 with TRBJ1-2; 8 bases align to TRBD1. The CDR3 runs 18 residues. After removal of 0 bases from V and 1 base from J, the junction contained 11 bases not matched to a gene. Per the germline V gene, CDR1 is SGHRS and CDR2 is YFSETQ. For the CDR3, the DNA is TGCGCCAGCAGCTTGGGGAGGCAGGGGGCGCTGAATAACTATGGCTACACCTTC. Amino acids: CASSLGRQGALNNYGYTF.

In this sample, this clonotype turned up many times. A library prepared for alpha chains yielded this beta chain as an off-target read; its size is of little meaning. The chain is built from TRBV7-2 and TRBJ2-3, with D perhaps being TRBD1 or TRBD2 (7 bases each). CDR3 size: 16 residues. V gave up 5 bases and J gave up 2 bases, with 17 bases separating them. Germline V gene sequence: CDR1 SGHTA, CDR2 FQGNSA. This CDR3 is CASSPRQGGDTDTQYF. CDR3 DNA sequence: TGTGCCAGCAGCCCCAGACAGGGAGGGGACACAGATACGCAGTATTTT. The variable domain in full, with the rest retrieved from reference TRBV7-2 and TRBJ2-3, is GAGVSQSPSNKVTEKGKDVELRCDPISGHTALYWYRQSLGQGLEFLIYFQGNSAPDKSGLPSDRFSAERTGGSVSTLTIQRTQQEDSAVYLCASSPRQGGDTDTQYFGPGTRLTVL.

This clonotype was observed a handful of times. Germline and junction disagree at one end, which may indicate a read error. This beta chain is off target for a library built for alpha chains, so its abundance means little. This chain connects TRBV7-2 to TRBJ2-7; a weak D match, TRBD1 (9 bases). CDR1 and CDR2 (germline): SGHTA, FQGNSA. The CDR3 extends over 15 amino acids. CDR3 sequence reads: CASSVAGQGLHEQYF. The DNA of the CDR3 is TGTGCCAGCAGCGTAGCGGGACAGGGTCTCCACGAGCAGTACTTC.

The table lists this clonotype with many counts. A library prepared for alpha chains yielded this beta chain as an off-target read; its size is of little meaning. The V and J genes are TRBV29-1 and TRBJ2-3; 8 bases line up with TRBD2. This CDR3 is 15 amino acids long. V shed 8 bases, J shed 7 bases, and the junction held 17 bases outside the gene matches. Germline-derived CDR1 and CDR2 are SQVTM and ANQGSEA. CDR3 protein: CSPSGLAFFRHTQYF. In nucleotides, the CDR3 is TGCAGCCCATCCGGACTAGCTTTCTTTCGGCATACGCAGTATTTT.